The rows below give T cell receptor beta chains drawn from one sample of a study of blood T cells in healthy people across ages. Via MiXCR, TCRdb re-called the 5' RACE reads, giving one row per CDR3 protein. In the table there are roughly 1,800,000 distinct CDR3 sequences, around half of which are singletons. Sequences were obtained from blood. These TCRs come from a woman in her thirties or forties in good health. CDR3s include the opening cysteine and the closing phenylalanine or tryptophan. The order of the fields is clone size, J gene, V gene, D gene, CDR3 protein, CDR3 DNA. The D gene is left open where the match is weak. Size values are once, few and many counts, or a class for expanded clones, and some rows have none.

few | TRBJ1-2 | TRBV29-1 | TRBD1 | CSARTGGDGCTF | TGCAGCGCTCGTACAGGGGGCGATGGCTGCACCTTC
few | TRBJ2-1 | TRBV6-2/TRBV6-3 | TRBD2 | CASRGLLIYNEQFF | TGTGCCAGCAGGGGACTACTAATTTACAATGAGCAGTTCTTC
few | TRBJ1-5 | TRBV27 | NA | CASSLIPGQGGQPQHF | TGTGCCAGCAGTTTAATCCCGGGGCAGGGCGGCCAGCCCCAGCATTTT
few | TRBJ2-3 | TRBV18 | TRBD1 | CASSPAGTVSTDTQYF | TGTGCCAGCTCACCGGCCGGGACAGTTAGCACAGATACGCAGTATTTT
few | TRBJ2-3 | TRBV7-2 | TRBD2 | CASSSRSSGGSRRADTQYF | TGTGCCAGCAGCTCCCGGTCGAGCGGGGGGTCAAGACGTGCAGATACGCAGTATTTT
few | TRBJ2-3 | TRBV5-1 | NA | CATSTGLTPDTQYF | TGCGCCACCTCCACCGGACTTACCCCTGATACGCAGTATTTT
few | TRBJ2-5 | TRBV5-1 | NA | CASSLYGTPQETQYF | TGCGCCAGCAGCTTATACGGGACACCCCAAGAGACCCAGTACTTC
NA | TRBJ1-1 | TRBV7-8 | TRBD1 | CASSLETGGVTEAFF | TGTGCCAGCAGCTTAGAGACAGGGGGCGTCACTGAAGCTTTCTTT
NA | TRBJ2-1 | TRBV12-3/TRBV12-4 | TRBD1 | CASSKTGALYNEQFF | TGTGCCAGCAGTAAAACAGGGGCATTATACAATGAGCAGTTCTTC
few | TRBJ2-7 | TRBV6-6 | TRBD1 | CASIPEGTGFYEQYF | TGTGCCAGCATCCCAGAGGGGACAGGATTCTACGAGCAGTACTTC
NA | TRBJ1-2 | TRBV12-3/TRBV12-4 | TRBD1 | CASSPPEDRMDYTF | TGTGCCAGCAGTCCTCCCGAGGACAGGATGGACTACACCTTC
NA | TRBJ2-5 | TRBV6-6 | NA | CASLLAETQYF | TGTGCCAGCTTGCTAGCAGAGACCCAGTACTTC
NA | TRBJ2-1 | TRBV7-2 | TRBD1 | CASSLVPDRAWEQFF | TGTGCCAGCAGCTTAGTCCCAGACAGGGCGTGGGAGCAGTTCTTC
NA | TRBJ2-1 | TRBV5-1 | TRBD2 | CASSFRPSGVYNEQFF | TGCGCCAGCAGCTTTCGGCCTAGCGGGGTCTACAATGAGCAGTTCTTC